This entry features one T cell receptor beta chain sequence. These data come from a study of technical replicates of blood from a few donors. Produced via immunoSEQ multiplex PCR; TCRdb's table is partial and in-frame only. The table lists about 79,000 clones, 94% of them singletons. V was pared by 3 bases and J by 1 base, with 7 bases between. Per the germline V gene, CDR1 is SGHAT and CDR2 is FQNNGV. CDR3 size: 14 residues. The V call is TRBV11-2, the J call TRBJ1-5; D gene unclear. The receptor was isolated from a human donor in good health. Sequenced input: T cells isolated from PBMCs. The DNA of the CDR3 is TGTGCCAGCAGCTTTGGGGAGAGCAATCAGCCCCAGCATTTT. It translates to CASSFGESNQPQHF.